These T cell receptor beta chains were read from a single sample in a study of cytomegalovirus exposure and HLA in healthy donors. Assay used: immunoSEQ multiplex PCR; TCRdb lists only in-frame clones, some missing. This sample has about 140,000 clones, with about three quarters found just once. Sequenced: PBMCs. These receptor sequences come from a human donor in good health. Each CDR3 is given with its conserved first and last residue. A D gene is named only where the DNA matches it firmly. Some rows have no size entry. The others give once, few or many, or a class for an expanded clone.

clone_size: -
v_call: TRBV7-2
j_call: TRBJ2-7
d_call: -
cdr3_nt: TGTGCCAGCAGCCCGCTGAGACAGCAGTGCGAGCAGTACTTC
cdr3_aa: CASSPLRQQCEQYF

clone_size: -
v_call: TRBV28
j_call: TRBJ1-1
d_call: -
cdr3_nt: TGTGCCAGCAGTCTCTCCGCCGGGAATGAAGCTTTCTTT
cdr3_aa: CASSLSAGNEAFF

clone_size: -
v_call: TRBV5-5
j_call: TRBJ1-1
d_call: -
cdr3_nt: TGTGCCAGCAGCTTGGGGGCGGGGGGGAGGCCTGAAGCTTTCTTT
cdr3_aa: CASSLGAGGRPEAFF

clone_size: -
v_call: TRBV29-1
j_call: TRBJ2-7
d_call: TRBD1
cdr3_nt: TGCAGCGTTGAAGATGACAGGGGTAGAGAGCAGTACTTC
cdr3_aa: CSVEDDRGREQYF

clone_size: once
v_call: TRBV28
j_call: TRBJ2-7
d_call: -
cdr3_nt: TGTGCCAGCAGTGCGGGGACAGCCCGCACACGGGGGGGGTACTTC
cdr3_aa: CASSAGTARTRGGYF

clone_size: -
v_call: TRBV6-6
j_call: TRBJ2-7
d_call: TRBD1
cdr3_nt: TGTGCCAGCACCCGGACAGGGAGTTCCTACGAGCAGTACTTC
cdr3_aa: CASTRTGSSYEQYF

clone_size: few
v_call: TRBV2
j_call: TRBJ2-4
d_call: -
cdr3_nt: TGTGCCACCTCTACGACCAAAAACATTCAGTACTTC
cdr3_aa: CATSTTKNIQYF

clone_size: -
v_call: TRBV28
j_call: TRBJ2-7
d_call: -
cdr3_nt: TGTGCCAGCAGTTTCATGGACAGACCTACCTACGAGCAGTACTTC
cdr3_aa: CASSFMDRPTYEQYF

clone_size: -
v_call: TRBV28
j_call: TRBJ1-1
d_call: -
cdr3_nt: TGTGCCAGCAGTCTGAGGGGGAGACAAGCTTTCTTT
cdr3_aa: CASSLRGRQAFF

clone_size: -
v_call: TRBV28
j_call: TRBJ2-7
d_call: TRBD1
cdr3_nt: TGTGCCAGCAGTACGCCGGGACAGGGCCTCCACCACGAGCAGTACTTC
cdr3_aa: CASSTPGQGLHHEQYF

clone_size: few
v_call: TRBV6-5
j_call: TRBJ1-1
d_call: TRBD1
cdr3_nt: TGTGCCAGCAGTATGACAGGGGACACTGAAGCTTTCTTT
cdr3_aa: CASSMTGDTEAFF

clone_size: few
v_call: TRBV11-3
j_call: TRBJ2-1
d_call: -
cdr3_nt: TGTGCCAGCAGCCACAGAACAGCTGTCTTTGTCCAGTTCTTC
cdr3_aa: CASSHRTAVFVQFF

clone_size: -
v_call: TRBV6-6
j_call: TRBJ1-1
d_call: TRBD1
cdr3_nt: TGTGCCAGCAGCCGGGACAGACACTACACTGAAGCTTTCTTT
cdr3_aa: CASSRDRHYTEAFF

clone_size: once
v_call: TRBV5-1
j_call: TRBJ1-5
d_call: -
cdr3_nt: TGCGCCAGCAGCTTGGCCGGAGACAATCAGCCCCAGCATTTT
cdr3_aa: CASSLAGDNQPQHF

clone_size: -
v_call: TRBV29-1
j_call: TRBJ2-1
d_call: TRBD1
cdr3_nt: TGCAGCGTACCGGTCCGGGACAGGGATTTTAATGAGCAGTTCTTC
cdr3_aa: CSVPVRDRDFNEQFF

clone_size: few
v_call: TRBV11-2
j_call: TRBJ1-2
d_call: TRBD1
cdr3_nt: TGTGCCAGCAGCTTGGGACAGGCGGATGGCTACACCTTC
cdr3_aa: CASSLGQADGYTF

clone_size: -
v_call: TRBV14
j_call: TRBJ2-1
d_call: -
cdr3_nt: TGTGCCAGCAGCCAAGATCTGGGAGGTTACTACGGTGAGCAGTTCTTC
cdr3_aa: CASSQDLGGYYGEQFF

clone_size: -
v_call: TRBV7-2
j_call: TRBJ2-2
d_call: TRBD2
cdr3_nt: TGTGCCAGCAGCTGGATACGACTAGCGCCGAACACCGGGGAGCTGTTTTTT
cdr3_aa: CASSWIRLAPNTGELFF

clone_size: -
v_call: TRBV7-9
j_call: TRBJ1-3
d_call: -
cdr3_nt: TGTGCCAGCAGCTCAGGACATTACCTCTCTGGAAACACCATATATTTT
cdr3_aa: CASSSGHYLSGNTIYF

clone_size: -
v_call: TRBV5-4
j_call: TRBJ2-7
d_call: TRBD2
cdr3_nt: TGTGCCAGCAGCCCCTCCGGGCGGGGGGGCCGCTACGAGCAGTACTTC
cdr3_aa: CASSPSGRGGRYEQYF

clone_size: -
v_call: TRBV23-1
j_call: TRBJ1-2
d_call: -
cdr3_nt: TGCGCCAGCAGTCAGTATGCGGGAAACTATGGCTACACCTTC
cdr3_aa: CASSQYAGNYGYTF

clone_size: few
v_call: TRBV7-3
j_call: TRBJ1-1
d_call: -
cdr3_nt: TGTGCCAGCAGCTTAACGCCCGGGAAGAACACTGAAGCTTTCTTT
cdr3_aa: CASSLTPGKNTEAFF

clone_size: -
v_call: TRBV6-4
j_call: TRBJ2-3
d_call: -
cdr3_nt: TGTGCCACCGGACCAGGGGAGATAGATACGCAGTATTTT
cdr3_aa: CATGPGEIDTQYF

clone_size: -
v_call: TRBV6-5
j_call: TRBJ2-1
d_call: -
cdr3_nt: TGTGCCAGCAGTTACTGGAGTGAGGTTTCCAATGAGCAGTTCTTC
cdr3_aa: CASSYWSEVSNEQFF

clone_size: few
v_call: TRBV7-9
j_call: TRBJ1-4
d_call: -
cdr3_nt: TGTGCCAGCCTCCGGACACCGGAGGAAAAACTGTTTTTT
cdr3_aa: CASLRTPEEKLFF

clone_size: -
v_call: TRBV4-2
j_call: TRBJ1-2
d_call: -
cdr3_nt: TGTGCCAGCAGCCCAGGGTGTGGCTACACCTTC
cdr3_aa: CASSPGCGYTF

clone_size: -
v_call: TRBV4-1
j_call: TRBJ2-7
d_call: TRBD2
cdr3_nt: TGCGCCAGCAGCCAATCTGAAGGGACTAGCGGCAGGCACGGAAACTACGAGCAGTACTTC
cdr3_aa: CASSQSEGTSGRHGNYEQYF

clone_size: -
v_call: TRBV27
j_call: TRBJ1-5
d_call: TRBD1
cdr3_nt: TGTGCCAGCAGCCTGGACAGGAGGCAGCCCCAGCATTTT
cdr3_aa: CASSLDRRQPQHF

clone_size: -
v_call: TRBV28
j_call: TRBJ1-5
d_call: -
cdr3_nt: TGTGCCAGCAGTTTATCGCCAGGGAGGTATAGCAATCAGCCCCAGCATTTT
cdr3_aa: CASSLSPGRYSNQPQHF

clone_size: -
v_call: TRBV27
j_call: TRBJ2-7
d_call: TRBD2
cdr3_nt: TGTGCCAGCAGTTTCAAGGCGACATTGCTAGCGGGGGGTAACGAGCAGTACTTC
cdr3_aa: CASSFKATLLAGGNEQYF

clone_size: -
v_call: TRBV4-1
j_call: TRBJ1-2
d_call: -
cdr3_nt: TGCGCCAGCAGCCAATGGGAGGGAGTCTTAAACTATGGCTACACCTTC
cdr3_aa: CASSQWEGVLNYGYTF

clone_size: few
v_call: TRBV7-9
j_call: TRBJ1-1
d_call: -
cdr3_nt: TGTGCCAGCAGCACCGGGGGGGTGAACACTGAAGCTTTCTTT
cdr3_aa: CASSTGGVNTEAFF

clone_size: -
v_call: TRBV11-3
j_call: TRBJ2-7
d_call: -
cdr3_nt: TGTGCCAGCAGCTTAGGCCTGGGGGACAACGAGCAGTACTTC
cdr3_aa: CASSLGLGDNEQYF

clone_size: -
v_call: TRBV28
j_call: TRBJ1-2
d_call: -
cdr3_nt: TGTGCCAGCAGTTTAGGACAGTGTGGCTACACCTTC
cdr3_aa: CASSLGQCGYTF

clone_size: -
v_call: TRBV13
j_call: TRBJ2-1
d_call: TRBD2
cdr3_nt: TGTGCCAGCAGCCTTTGGACTAGCGGGAACAATGAGCAGTTCTTC
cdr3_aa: CASSLWTSGNNEQFF

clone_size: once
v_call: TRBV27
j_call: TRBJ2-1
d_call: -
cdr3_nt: TGTGCCAGCAGTTTGGGAGGAAATGAGCAGTTCTTC
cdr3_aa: CASSLGGNEQFF

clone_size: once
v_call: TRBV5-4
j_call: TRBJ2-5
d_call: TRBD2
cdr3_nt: TGTGCCAGCAGCTGGGCGACTAGCGGGAGAGAGACCCAGTACTTC
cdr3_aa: CASSWATSGRETQYF

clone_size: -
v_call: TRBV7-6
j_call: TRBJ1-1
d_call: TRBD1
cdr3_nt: TGTGCCAGCAGCGCCACGCTACCTGGGACAGCCAACACTGAAGCTTTCTTT
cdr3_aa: CASSATLPGTANTEAFF

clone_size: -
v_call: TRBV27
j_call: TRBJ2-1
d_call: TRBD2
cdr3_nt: TGTGCCAGCGGTCTGGAGGCTAGCGGGAGTAATGAGCAGTTCTTC
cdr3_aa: CASGLEASGSNEQFF

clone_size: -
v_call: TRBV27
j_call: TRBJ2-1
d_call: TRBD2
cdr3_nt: TGTGCCAGCAGAAATAGCGGGGGGGCTAATAATGAGCAGTTCTTC
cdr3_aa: CASRNSGGANNEQFF

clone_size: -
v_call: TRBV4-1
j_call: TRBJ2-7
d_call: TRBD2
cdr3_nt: TGCGCCAGCAGCCAGGGACTAGCGGGAGGGAACTCCTACGAGCAGTACTTC
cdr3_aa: CASSQGLAGGNSYEQYF